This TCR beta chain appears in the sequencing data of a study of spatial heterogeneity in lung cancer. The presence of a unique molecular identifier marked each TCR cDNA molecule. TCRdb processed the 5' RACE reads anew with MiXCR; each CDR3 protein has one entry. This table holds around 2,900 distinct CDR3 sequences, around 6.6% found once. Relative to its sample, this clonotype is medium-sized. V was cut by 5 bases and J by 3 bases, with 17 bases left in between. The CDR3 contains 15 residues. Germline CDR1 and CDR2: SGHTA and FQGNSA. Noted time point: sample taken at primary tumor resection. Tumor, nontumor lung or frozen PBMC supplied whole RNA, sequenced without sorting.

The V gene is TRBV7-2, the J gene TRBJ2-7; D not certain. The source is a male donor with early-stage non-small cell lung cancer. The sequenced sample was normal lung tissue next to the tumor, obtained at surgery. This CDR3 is CASSPRPGRYYEQYF. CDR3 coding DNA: TGTGCCAGCAGCCCTCGACCGGGCCGGTACTACGAGCAGTACTTC.